A selection of T cell receptor beta chains follows, all from one sample in a study of blood T cells in healthy people across ages. MiXCR was run by TCRdb on the 5' RACE reads, yielding one entry per CDR3 protein. Among approximately 730,000 distinct CDR3 sequences listed, approximately 53% were seen once. What was sequenced was blood. The receptor set was obtained from an elderly man in good health. CDR3s include the opening cysteine and the closing phenylalanine or tryptophan. The D gene is left open where the match is weak. The size field is filled for only some rows; it gives once, few, many or a size class.

NA,TRBV10-3,TRBJ1-6,NA,CAISESSGGNSPLHF,TGTGCCATCAGTGAGTCCTCGGGCGGCAATTCACCCCTCCACTTT
TRBD2,TRBV7-2,TRBJ2-3,NA,CASSPRSGRSDTQYF,TGTGCCAGCAGCCCAAGGAGCGGGAGAAGTGATACGCAGTATTTT
NA,TRBV27,TRBJ2-6,many,CASSFRPEFSGANVLTF,TGTGCCAGCAGTTTTCGGCCGGAGTTCTCTGGGGCCAACGTCCTGACTTTC
TRBD1,TRBV7-9,TRBJ1-6,NA,CASSPTGIPYNSPLHF,TGTGCCAGCAGCCCGACAGGGATACCCTATAATTCACCCCTCCACTTT
NA,TRBV5-1,TRBJ2-5,NA,CASSLDRTGETQYF,TGCGCCAGCAGCTTAGACAGGACGGGAGAGACCCAGTACTTC
NA,TRBV12-3/TRBV12-4,TRBJ2-1,once,CASSLGDGVNEQFF,TGTGCCAGCAGTTTAGGCGATGGGGTGAATGAGCAGTTCTTC
NA,TRBV12-5,TRBJ2-7,many,CASGLVLWKGPTYNEQYF,TGTGCTAGTGGTTTGGTACTTTGGAAGGGGCCTACCTACAATGAGCAGTACTTC
NA,TRBV6-5,TRBJ1-4,NA,CASTRDVNEKLFF,TGTGCCAGCACCCGGGATGTTAATGAAAAACTGTTTTTT
TRBD1,TRBV27,TRBJ1-2,few,CASSLLTGRGYTF,TGTGCCAGCAGTTTGCTGACAGGGAGAGGCTACACCTTC
NA,TRBV6-1,TRBJ2-7,NA,CASRSGGGEQYF,TGTGCCAGCCGCTCTGGGGGTGGCGAGCAGTACTTC
NA,TRBV4-2,TRBJ2-3,few,CASSQVWGGDRYAYF,TGTGCCAGCAGCCAAGTCTGGGGGGGGGACAGATACGCGTATTTT
NA,TRBV15,TRBJ2-5,few,CATSRDIQRQETQYF,TGTGCCACCAGCAGAGACATCCAAAGGCAAGAGACCCAGTACTTC
NA,TRBV7-2,TRBJ2-1,NA,CASSLAPRNEQFF,TGTGCCAGCAGCTTAGCCCCGAGGAATGAGCAGTTCTTC
NA,TRBV4-2,TRBJ1-2,NA,CAGRQQLGAAYGYTF,TGTGCCGGCAGACAACAACTTGGGGCGGCTTATGGCTACACCTTC
TRBD1,TRBV4-2,TRBJ1-2,NA,CASSQVGQGARGYTF,TGTGCCAGCAGCCAAGTCGGGCAGGGGGCGCGAGGCTACACCTTC
TRBD1,TRBV20-1,TRBJ2-7,NA,CSAPGTGKTYEQYF,TGCAGTGCGCCCGGGACAGGCAAAACCTACGAGCAGTACTTC
TRBD2,TRBV20-1,TRBJ2-7,few,CSARPRLAGRYEQYF,TGCAGTGCTAGACCCCGGTTAGCGGGCCGTTACGAGCAGTACTTC
TRBD1,TRBV5-1,TRBJ1-1,NA,CASSGQGGAMNTEAFF,TGCGCCAGCAGCGGGCAGGGGGGGGCGATGAACACTGAAGCTTTCTTT
TRBD1,TRBV3-1,TRBJ1-1,few,CASSPRQGETEAFF,TGTGCCAGCAGCCCCCGACAGGGAGAGACTGAAGCTTTCTTT
NA,TRBV7-2,TRBJ2-5,NA,CASSLGVHQYF,TGTGCCAGCAGCTTAGGGGTACATCAGTACTTC
TRBD2,TRBV27,TRBJ2-3,NA,CASSCGGGRDAYF,TGTGCCAGCAGTTGCGGGGGGGGCAGAGACGCGTATTTT